The 28 T cell receptor beta chains below all came from one sample that was sequenced in a study of cytomegalovirus exposure and HLA in healthy donors. The assay was immunoSEQ multiplex PCR, and TCRdb's table has in-frame clones only and misses some. Here the sample spans roughly 300,000 clones, roughly 85% being singletons. Specimen: PBMCs. Every receptor here comes from a woman in her late teens or twenties in good health and CMV-seronegative.

The V gene is TRBV5-1, the J gene TRBJ2-7; 8 bases are shared with TRBD2. Per germline, CDR1 SGHRS and CDR2 YFSETQ. The V gene end was trimmed by 5 bases and the J gene end by 4 bases; junction bases not matched to a gene: 5. This CDR3 has 13 residues. CDR3 DNA sequence: TGCGCCAGCAGGGGGACTAGAGATTACGAGCAGTACTTC. Its protein product is CASRGTRDYEQYF. Full variable domain (outside the CDR3, taken from reference TRBV5-1 and TRBJ2-7): KAGVTQTPRYLIKTRGQQVTLSCSPISGHRSVSWYQQTPGQGLQFLFEYFSETQRNKGNFPGRFSGRQFSNSRSEMNVSTLELGDSALYLCASRGTRDYEQYFGPGTRLTVT.

The chain recombines TRBV10-3 with TRBJ2-7, with D possibly being TRBD2 (5 bases). Germline CDR1 is ENHRY and CDR2 is SYGVKD. Trimming removed 4 bases at V and 3 bases at J, with 13 bases between. CDR3 size: 14 residues. The CDR3 DNA reads TGTGCCATCAGTGGAGGAGCGGACCTCTACGAGCAGTACTTC. This sequence encodes CAISGGADLYEQYF.

The V gene is TRBV7-9, the J gene TRBJ2-7, with no clear D. Germline CDR1 and CDR2: SEHNR and FQNEAQ (reference sequence). There are 13 residues in the CDR3. Trimming stripped 6 bases from V and 2 bases from J, with 11 bases between. The chain's CDR3 is CASRPGGAYEQYF. The CDR3 nucleotides read TGTGCCAGCAGACCCGGCGGCGCCTACGAGCAGTACTTC.

This clone was recorded once. The chain links TRBV29-1 to TRBJ2-5; 7 nucleotides align to TRBD2. The junction had 10 bases not matched to a gene; V was cut back by 7 bases and J by 5 bases. Germline CDR1 SQVTM, CDR2 ANQGSEA. The CDR3 covers 13 residues. CDR3 in DNA: TGCAGCGCTAGGGGTACCGGGGGGGAGACCCAGTACTTC. This translates into CSARGTGGETQYF. Full variable domain (remainder filled in from reference TRBV29-1 and TRBJ2-5): SAVISQKPSRDICQRGTSLTIQCQVDSQVTMMFWYRQQPGQSLTLIATANQGSEATYESGFVIDKFPISRPNLTFSTLTVSNMSPEDSSIYLCSARGTGGETQYFGPGTRLLVL.

This chain connects TRBV10-3 to TRBJ2-7; D unclear. The V end was cut by 3 bases, the J end by 2 bases, with 8 bases between. CDR1 is ENHRY and CDR2 is SYGVKD in the germline V gene. The CDR3 has 13 amino acids. The CDR3 region has the DNA TGTGCCATCAGTGATGTACACGCCTACGAGCAGTACTTC. It codes for CAISDVHAYEQYF.

The chain joins TRBV4-2 to TRBJ2-2, with 12 bases fitting TRBD2. The CDR3 loop spans 17 amino acids. J gave up 6 bases and V 1 base, and 6 bases lay outside the gene matches. CDR1 is LGHNA, CDR2 YNFKEQ, per germline. CDR3 sequence: CASSQGTSGRLAGELFF. The CDR3 coding sequence is TGTGCCAGCAGCCAAGGAACTAGCGGGAGGCTCGCCGGGGAGCTGTTTTTT.

The chain recombines TRBV18 with TRBJ1-2; D gene ambiguous. Per the germline V gene, CDR1 is KGHSH and CDR2 is LQKENI. V lost 6 bases and J 4 bases, leaving 15 bases between the germline ends. The CDR3 covers 14 residues. The CDR3 region is CASSRSEGGYGYTF. Written as DNA, the CDR3 is TGTGCCAGCTCCCGAAGTGAGGGAGGCTATGGCTACACCTTC.

The rearrangement uses TRBV18 and TRBJ2-7; D call uncertain. Per germline, CDR1 KGHSH and CDR2 LQKENI. CDR3 length equals 15 residues. The V end was cut by 0 bases, the J end by 7 bases, with 16 bases between. Here the CDR3 DNA reads TGTGCCAGCTCACCACCGGGCAGGCAACGTGGGGAGCAGTACTTC. Encoded protein: CASSPPGRQRGEQYF.

The chain combines TRBV9 with TRBJ2-2, with 12 bases identical to TRBD2. Germline V gives CDR1 SGDLS, CDR2 YYNGEE. This CDR3 is 16 amino acids long. The V gene end was trimmed by 0 bases and the J gene end by 6 bases; junction bases not matched to a gene: 3. CDR3 sequence (DNA): TGTGCCAGCAGCGTAGTTTCTAGCGGGAGGGCCGGGGAGCTGTTTTTT. Amino acids: CASSVVSSGRAGELFF.

The rearrangement uses TRBV7-8 and TRBJ2-7; 9 positions match TRBD1. Germline V gene data show CDR1 as SGHVS and CDR2 as FQNEAQ. The CDR3 consists of 14 residues. The V gene end was trimmed by 4 bases and the J gene end by 6 bases; junction bases not matched to a gene: 7. CDR3 bases: TGTGCCAGCAGCTGGGGGACAGGGAAAGCCGAGCAGTACTTC. Its protein product is CASSWGTGKAEQYF.

The chain combines TRBV10-3 with TRBJ2-7; 8 bases line up with TRBD1. The CDR3 totals 12 residues. With 7 bases clipped from V and 5 bases from J, the junction kept 4 bases outside the gene matches. Germline CDR1 is ENHRY and CDR2 is SYGVKD. CDR3 bases: TGTGCCATCACCACAGGGGGGAACGAGCAGTACTTC. Translating gives CAITTGGNEQYF.

V is TRBV6-5 and J is TRBJ2-7, with 10 positions matching TRBD2. Per the germline V gene, CDR1 is MNHEY and CDR2 is SVGAGI. V shed 2 bases, J shed 4 bases, and the junction held 5 bases outside the gene matches. The CDR3 runs 15 residues. DNA for the CDR3: TGTGCCAGCAGTTACCTAGCGGGAGTTCCTTACGAGCAGTACTTC. Translated: CASSYLAGVPYEQYF.

This sequence joins TRBV12-5 and TRBJ2-5; D gene uncertain. Germline-derived CDR1 and CDR2 are LGHNT and FRNRAP. This CDR3 is built from 11 residues. V shed 1 base and J shed 8 bases, with 5 bases lying between them. This chain's CDR3 is CASGLDSTQYF. The CDR3 DNA follows: TGTGCTAGTGGTTTGGATAGTACCCAGTACTTC.

The chain links TRBV6-6 to TRBJ1-4; TRBD1 is a possible D gene (5 bases). The CDR3 has 15 amino acids. CDR1 is MNHNY and CDR2 is SVGAGI in the germline V gene (reference sequence). Trimming removed 5 bases from V and 2 bases from J, with 12 bases in between. CDR3 amino acids: CASSPLGGTNEKLFF. CDR3 nucleotides: TGTGCCAGCAGTCCCCTTGGGGGGACTAATGAAAAACTGTTTTTT.

The rearrangement uses TRBV7-9 and TRBJ1-1; TRBD1 might be the D (6 bases). Trimming removed 2 bases from V and 3 bases from J, with 10 bases in between. CDR1 and CDR2 from the germline V gene are SEHNR and FQNEAQ (reference sequence). This CDR3 has 14 residues. The CDR3 sequence is CASSLIAGDTEAFF. Written as DNA, the CDR3 is TGTGCCAGCAGCTTAATCGCAGGGGACACTGAAGCTTTCTTT. The complete variable domain, with remaining parts taken from reference TRBV7-9 and TRBJ1-1, reads DTGVSQNPRHKITKRGQNVTFRCDPISEHNRLYWYRQTLGQGPEFLTYFQNEAQLEKSRLLSDRFSAERPKGSFSTLEIQRTEQGDSAMYLCASSLIAGDTEAFFGQGTRLTVV.

This clone was detected a few times. The rearrangement joins TRBV19 to TRBJ2-7, with D perhaps matching TRBD1 (6 bases). This CDR3 spans 15 amino acids. From germline, CDR1 is LNHDA and CDR2 SQIVND (reference sequence). The V and J ends lost 4 bases and 1 base respectively, with 14 bases between them. This CDR3 reads CASSTSGTPSYEQYF. As DNA, the CDR3 is TGTGCCAGTAGTACGTCCGGGACACCTTCCTACGAGCAGTACTTC.

The chain couples TRBV10-3 to TRBJ2-2; 9 bases are shared with TRBD1. CDR3 length: 14 residues. V was pared by 8 bases and J by 7 bases, with 8 bases of the junction left unmatched. Germline-derived CDR1 and CDR2 are ENHRY and SYGVKD. In nucleotides, the CDR3 is TGTGCCATCTCTCGGGGACAGGGTGTCGGGGAGCTGTTTTTT. Amino acids: CAISRGQGVGELFF.

The chain joins TRBV19 to TRBJ1-5; D unclear. The CDR3 runs 15 residues. Germline CDR1 reads LNHDA; CDR2 reads SQIVND (reference sequence). Trimming took off 1 base at V and 1 base at J, with 8 bases between the two ends. In nucleotides, the CDR3 is TGTGCCAGTAGTATAGCCGGGAGGAGCAATCAGCCCCAGCATTTT. Its protein product is CASSIAGRSNQPQHF.

This rearrangement joins TRBV5-1 to TRBJ2-1; TRBD1 matches at 11 bases. J gave up 3 bases and V 0 bases, and 5 bases lay outside the gene matches. CDR3 length: 17 amino acids. Germline V gives CDR1 SGHRS, CDR2 YFSETQ. CDR3 residues: CASSLGPGTGGYNEQFF. The CDR3 nucleotides are TGCGCCAGCAGCTTGGGGCCGGGGACAGGGGGCTACAATGAGCAGTTCTTC.

V usage is TRBV18 and J usage is TRBJ2-1, with D uncertain. Germline V gene lookup returns CDR1 KGHSH and CDR2 LQKENI. The CDR3 loop spans 18 amino acids. Between the trimmed V and J ends, which lost 2 bases and 2 bases, there was a span of 19 bases. The CDR3 here is CASSPIYLVLLTYNEQFF. In DNA form, the CDR3 reads TGTGCCAGCTCACCAATTTACTTGGTGCTCTTAACCTACAATGAGCAGTTCTTC.

The CDR3 sequence is CASSLAPQGGYGYTF. The CDR3, as DNA: TGTGCCAGCAGCTTAGCGCCCCAGGGGGGATATGGCTACACCTTC. The rearrangement links TRBV7-9 to TRBJ1-2; 7 positions agree with TRBD1. Germline V CDR1 and CDR2: SEHNR, FQNEAQ (reference sequence). The CDR3 extends over 15 amino acids. With V trimmed by 0 bases and J by 5 bases, 6 bases remained unmatched.

This chain connects TRBV28 to TRBJ1-2; TRBD1 matches 7 bases. The CDR3 loop spans 15 amino acids. J lost 2 bases, V lost 4 bases, and 7 bases had no gene match. Germline V gene lookup returns CDR1 MDHEN and CDR2 SYDVKM. CDR3 sequence reads: CASSSSTGRNYGYTF. Written as DNA, the CDR3 is TGTGCCAGCAGTTCCTCGACAGGGCGCAACTATGGCTACACCTTC.

The CDR3 region has the DNA TGTGCCAGTAGTATGAGGGGGCGGTCTCGATCCGGTGAGCAGTTCTTC. Translation: CASSMRGRSRSGEQFF. The chain recombines TRBV19 with TRBJ2-1; TRBD1 agrees at 7 bases. The CDR3 loop spans 16 amino acids. From germline, CDR1 is LNHDA and CDR2 SQIVND (reference sequence). The J segment lost 9 bases and the V segment lost 3 bases, leaving 14 bases of the junction unmatched.

This chain connects TRBV29-1 to TRBJ2-5; tentatively, D is TRBD2 (6 bases). CDR3 size: 14 residues. The germline V and J ends were trimmed by 5 bases and 2 bases, with 15 bases remaining between them. Germline V gene data show CDR1 as SQVTM and CDR2 as ANQGSEA. CDR3 coding DNA: TGCAGCGTTCGCTTTAGGACTAAACAAGAGACCCAGTACTTC. Amino acids: CSVRFRTKQETQYF. Full variable domain (outside the CDR3, taken from reference TRBV29-1 and TRBJ2-5): SAVISQKPSRDICQRGTSLTIQCQVDSQVTMMFWYRQQPGQSLTLIATANQGSEATYESGFVIDKFPISRPNLTFSTLTVSNMSPEDSSIYLCSVRFRTKQETQYFGPGTRLLVL.

The V call is TRBV9, the J call TRBJ1-4; 11 bases are a match to TRBD1. The V and J ends lost 3 bases and 8 bases, in that order; junction bases with no gene match: 3. Per germline, CDR1 SGDLS and CDR2 YYNGEE. This CDR3 region has 14 residues. The CDR3 region is CASSGTGGREKLFF. The DNA for the CDR3 is TGTGCCAGCAGCGGGACAGGGGGCCGGGAAAAACTGTTTTTT. The variable domain in full, with the rest retrieved from reference TRBV9 and TRBJ1-4, is DSGVTQTPKHLITATGQRVTLRCSPRSGDLSVYWYQQSLDQGLQFLIQYYNGEERAKGNILERFSAQQFPDLHSELNLSSLELGDSALYFCASSGTGGREKLFFGSGTQLSVL.

The gene calls are TRBV4-3 and TRBJ1-1; no clear D. Germline CDR1 reads LGHNA; CDR2 reads YSLEER. The CDR3 loop spans 15 amino acids. Between the trimmed V and J ends, which lost 0 bases and 5 bases, there was a span of 13 bases. CDR3 in DNA: TGCGCCAGCAGCCAAGAGGAGGGAGGGAGAACTGAAGCTTTCTTT. Translating gives CASSQEEGGRTEAFF.

CDR3 coding DNA: TGCGCCAGCAGCCATCCCCGAGCCGGGGAGCTGTTTTTT. The encoded protein is CASSHPRAGELFF. The rearrangement uses TRBV4-3 and TRBJ2-2, with D hard to call. The CDR3 covers 13 residues. Germline lookup yields CDR1 LGHNA and CDR2 YSLEER. The V and J ends lost 3 bases and 6 bases respectively, with 8 bases between them.

V usage is TRBV19 and J usage is TRBJ1-1; no firm D call. The ends were cut back, 2 bases at V and 7 bases at J, with 5 bases in the middle. Germline V gene data show CDR1 as LNHDA and CDR2 as SQIVND (reference sequence). This CDR3 spans 11 amino acids. CDR3 sequence reads: CASSIPSEAFF. CDR3 DNA: TGTGCCAGTAGTATACCGAGTGAAGCTTTCTTT.